This note documents a single TCR beta chain sequence. Its antigen is unknown. The sample is drawn from a study of a mutant IDH1 vaccine in newly diagnosed glioma. Study-wide points: The authors found pseudoprogression apparently unrelated to changes in top peripheral T cell clonotypes.

Noted time point: baseline, week 1 (first vaccination visit). The treatment denotes: pre-vaccination baseline after standard-of-care therapy. V was clipped by 7 bases and J by 2 bases, with 9 bases between them. Germline CDR1 is SNHLY and CDR2 is FYNNEI. The CDR3 sequence is 13 residues long. Measured with immunoSEQ multiplex PCR; TCRdb has only the in-frame clones, and not every one. This repertoire shows over 80,000 clones, approximately 90% found once; its top ten account for roughly 0.58%. The TCR was taken from a woman in her forties or fifties with glioma. The chain is built from TRBV2 and TRBJ1-3, with a tentative D call TRBD1 (6 bases). The sequenced sample was PBMCs, obtained from a glioma patient treated with radiotherapy, temozolomide or both. Here the CDR3 reads CASNPGAGNTIYF. The CDR3 region has the DNA TGTGCCAGCAACCCAGGGGCTGGAAACACCATATATTTT.